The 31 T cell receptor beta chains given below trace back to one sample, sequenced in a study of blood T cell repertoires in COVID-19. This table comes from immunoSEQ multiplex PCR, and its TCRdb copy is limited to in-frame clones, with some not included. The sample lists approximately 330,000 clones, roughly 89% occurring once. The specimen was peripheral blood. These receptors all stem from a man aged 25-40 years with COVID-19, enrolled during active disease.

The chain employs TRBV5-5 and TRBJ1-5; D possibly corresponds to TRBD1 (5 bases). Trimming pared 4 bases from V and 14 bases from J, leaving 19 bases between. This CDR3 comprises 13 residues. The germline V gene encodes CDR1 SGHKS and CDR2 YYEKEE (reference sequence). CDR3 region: CASSLQQSQVEHF. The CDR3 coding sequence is TGTGCCAGCAGCCTTCAACAGTCACAGGTTGAGCATTTT.

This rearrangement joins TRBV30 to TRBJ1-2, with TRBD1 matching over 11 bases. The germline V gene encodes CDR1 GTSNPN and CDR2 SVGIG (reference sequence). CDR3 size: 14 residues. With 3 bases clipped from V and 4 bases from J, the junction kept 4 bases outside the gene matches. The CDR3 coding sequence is TGTGCCTGGAGGGTGGGGACAGGGGGCTATGGCTACACCTTC. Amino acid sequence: CAWRVGTGGYGYTF.

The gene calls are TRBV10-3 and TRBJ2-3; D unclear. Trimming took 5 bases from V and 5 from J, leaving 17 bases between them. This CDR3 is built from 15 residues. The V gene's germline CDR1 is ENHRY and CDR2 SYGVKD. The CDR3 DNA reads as TGTGCCATCAGTCCCATACGGGTTGGCGGAGATACGCAGTATTTT. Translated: CAISPIRVGGDTQYF.

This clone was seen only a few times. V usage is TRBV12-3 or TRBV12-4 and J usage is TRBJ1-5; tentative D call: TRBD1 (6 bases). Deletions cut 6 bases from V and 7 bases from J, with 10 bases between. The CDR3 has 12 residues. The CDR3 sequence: CASRQGRQPQHF. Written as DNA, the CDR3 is TGTGCCAGCAGACAGGGTAGACAGCCCCAGCATTTT.

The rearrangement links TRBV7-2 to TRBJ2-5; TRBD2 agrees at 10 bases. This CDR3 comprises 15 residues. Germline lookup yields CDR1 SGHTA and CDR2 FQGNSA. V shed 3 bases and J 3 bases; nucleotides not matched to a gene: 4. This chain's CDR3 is CASSFSGGAEETQYF. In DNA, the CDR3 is TGTGCCAGCAGCTTCAGCGGGGGGGCGGAAGAGACCCAGTACTTC. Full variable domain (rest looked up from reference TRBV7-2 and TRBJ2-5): GAGVSQSPSNKVTEKGKDVELRCDPISGHTALYWYRQSLGQGLEFLIYFQGNSAPDKSGLPSDRFSAERTGGSVSTLTIQRTQQEDSAVYLCASSFSGGAEETQYFGPGTRLLVL.

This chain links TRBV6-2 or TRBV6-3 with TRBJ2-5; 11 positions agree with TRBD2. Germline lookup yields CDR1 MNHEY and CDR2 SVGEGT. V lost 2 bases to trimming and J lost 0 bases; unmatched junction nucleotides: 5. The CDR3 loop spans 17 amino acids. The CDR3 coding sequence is TGTGCCAGCAGTTACCGTACTAGCGGGGGTTACCAAGAGACCCAGTACTTC. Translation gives CASSYRTSGGYQETQYF.

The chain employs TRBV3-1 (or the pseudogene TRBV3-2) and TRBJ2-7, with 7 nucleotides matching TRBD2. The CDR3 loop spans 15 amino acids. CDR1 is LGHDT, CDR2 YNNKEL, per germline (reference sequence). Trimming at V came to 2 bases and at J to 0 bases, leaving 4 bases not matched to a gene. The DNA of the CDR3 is TGTGCCAGCAGCCAAATTAGCGGGTCCTCCTACGAGCAGTACTTC. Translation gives CASSQISGSSYEQYF.

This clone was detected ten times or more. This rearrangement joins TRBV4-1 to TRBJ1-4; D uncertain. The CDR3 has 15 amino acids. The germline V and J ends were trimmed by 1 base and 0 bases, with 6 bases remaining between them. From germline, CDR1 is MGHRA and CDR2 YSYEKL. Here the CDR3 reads CASSQVAATNEKLFF. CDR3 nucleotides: TGCGCCAGCAGCCAAGTGGCGGCAACTAATGAAAAACTGTTTTTT.

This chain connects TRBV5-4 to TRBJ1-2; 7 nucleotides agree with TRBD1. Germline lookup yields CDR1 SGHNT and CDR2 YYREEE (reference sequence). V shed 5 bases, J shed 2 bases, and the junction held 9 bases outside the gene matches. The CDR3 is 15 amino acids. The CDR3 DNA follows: TGTGCCAGCAGACCAGGGGGAGAGAGGAACTATGGCTACACCTTC. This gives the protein CASRPGGERNYGYTF.

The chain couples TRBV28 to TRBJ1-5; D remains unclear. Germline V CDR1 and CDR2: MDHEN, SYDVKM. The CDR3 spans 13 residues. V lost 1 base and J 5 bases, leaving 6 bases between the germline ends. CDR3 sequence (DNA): TGTGCCAGCAGTTTATCCCCCTATCAGCCCCAGCATTTT. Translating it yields CASSLSPYQPQHF. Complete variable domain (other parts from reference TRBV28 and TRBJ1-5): DVKVTQSSRYLVKRTGEKVFLECVQDMDHENMFWYRQDPGLGLRLIYFSYDVKMKEKGDIPEGYSVSREKKERFSLILESASTNQTSMYLCASSLSPYQPQHFGDGTRLSIL.

DNA for the CDR3: TGTGCCAGCAGCTTCGACAGGGCGAGTCTGTACAATGAGCAGTTCTTC. The encoded protein is CASSFDRASLYNEQFF. V gene TRBV7-2 combines with J gene TRBJ2-1; 7 positions match TRBD1. The CDR3 totals 16 residues. V lost 3 bases to trimming and J lost 4 bases; unmatched junction nucleotides: 9. Germline CDR1 reads SGHTA; CDR2 reads FQGNSA.

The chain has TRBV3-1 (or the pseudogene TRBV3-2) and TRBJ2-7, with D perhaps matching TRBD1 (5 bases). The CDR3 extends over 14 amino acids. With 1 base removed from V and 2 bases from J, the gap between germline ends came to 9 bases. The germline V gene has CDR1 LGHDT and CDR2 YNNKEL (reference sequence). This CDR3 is CASSQVPGPYEQYF. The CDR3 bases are TGTGCCAGCAGCCAAGTGCCAGGGCCCTACGAGCAGTACTTC.

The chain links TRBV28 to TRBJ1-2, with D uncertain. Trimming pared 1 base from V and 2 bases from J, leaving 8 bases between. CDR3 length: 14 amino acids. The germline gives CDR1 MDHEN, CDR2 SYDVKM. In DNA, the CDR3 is TGTGCCAGCAGTTTATTCAACCGGAACTATGGCTACACCTTC. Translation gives CASSLFNRNYGYTF.

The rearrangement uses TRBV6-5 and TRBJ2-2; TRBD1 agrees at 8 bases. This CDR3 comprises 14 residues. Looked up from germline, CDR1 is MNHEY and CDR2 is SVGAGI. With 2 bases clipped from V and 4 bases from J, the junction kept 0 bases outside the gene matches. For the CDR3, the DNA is TGTGCCAGCAGTTACCAGGGGGCCACCGGGGAGCTGTTTTTT. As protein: CASSYQGATGELFF.

The CDR3 nucleotides read TGTGCCAGCAGCTTATTGCCTCGACAGCGCAATCAGCCCCAGCATTTT. Translated: CASSLLPRQRNQPQHF. V and J are TRBV7-8 and TRBJ1-5, with a weak D call TRBD1 (5 bases). V lost 2 bases and J 2 bases, leaving 13 bases between the germline ends. CDR1 is SGHVS and CDR2 is FQNEAQ in the germline V gene. The CDR3 runs to 16 residues.

The CDR3 here is CASSWRGNTGELFF. The DNA of the CDR3 is TGTGCCAGCAGCTGGAGGGGGAACACCGGGGAGCTGTTTTTT. V is TRBV11-3 and J is TRBJ2-2; a possible D gene is TRBD2 (6 bases). This CDR3 contains 14 residues. Germline V lookup: CDR1 SGHNT, CDR2 YENEEA. Trimming cost V 4 bases and J 1 base, with 7 bases left between them. Based on the CDR3 plus reference TRBV11-3 and TRBJ2-2, the full variable domain is EAGVVQSPRYKIIEKKQPVAFWCNPISGHNTLYWYLQNLGQGPELLIRYENEEAVDDSQLPKDRFSAERLKGVDSTLKIQPAELGDSAVYLCASSWRGNTGELFFGEGSRLTVL.

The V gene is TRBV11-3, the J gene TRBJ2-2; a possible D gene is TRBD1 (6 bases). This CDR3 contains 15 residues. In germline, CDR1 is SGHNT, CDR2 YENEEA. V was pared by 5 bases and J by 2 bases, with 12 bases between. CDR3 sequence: CASSQQGPNTGELFF. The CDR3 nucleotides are TGTGCCAGCAGCCAACAGGGCCCTAACACCGGGGAGCTGTTTTTT. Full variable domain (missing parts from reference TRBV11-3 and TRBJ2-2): EAGVVQSPRYKIIEKKQPVAFWCNPISGHNTLYWYLQNLGQGPELLIRYENEEAVDDSQLPKDRFSAERLKGVDSTLKIQPAELGDSAVYLCASSQQGPNTGELFFGEGSRLTVL.

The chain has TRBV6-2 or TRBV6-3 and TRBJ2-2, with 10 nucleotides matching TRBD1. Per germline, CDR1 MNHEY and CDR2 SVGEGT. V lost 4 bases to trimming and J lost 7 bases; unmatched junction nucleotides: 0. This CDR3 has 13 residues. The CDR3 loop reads CASSWTGGGELFF. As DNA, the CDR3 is TGTGCCAGCAGTTGGACAGGGGGCGGGGAGCTGTTTTTT.

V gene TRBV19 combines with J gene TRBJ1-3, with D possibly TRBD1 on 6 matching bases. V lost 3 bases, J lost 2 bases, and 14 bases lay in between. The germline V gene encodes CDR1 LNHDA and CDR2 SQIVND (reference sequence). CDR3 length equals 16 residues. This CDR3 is CASSISLDSAGNTIYF. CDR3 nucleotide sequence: TGTGCCAGTAGTATCTCCCTGGACAGCGCTGGAAACACCATATATTTT.

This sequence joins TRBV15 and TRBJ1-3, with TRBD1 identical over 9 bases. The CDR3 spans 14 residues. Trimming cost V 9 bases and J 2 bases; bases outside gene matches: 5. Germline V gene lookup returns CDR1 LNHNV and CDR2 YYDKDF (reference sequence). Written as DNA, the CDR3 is TGTGCCACAACCCGGACAGGGGCTGGAAACACCATATATTTT. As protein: CATTRTGAGNTIYF.

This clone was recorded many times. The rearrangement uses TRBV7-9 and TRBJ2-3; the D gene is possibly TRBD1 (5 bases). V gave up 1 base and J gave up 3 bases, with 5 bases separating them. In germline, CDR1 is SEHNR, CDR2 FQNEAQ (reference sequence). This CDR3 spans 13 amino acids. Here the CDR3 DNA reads TGTGCCAGCAGCTTAGAGGGGACAGATACGCAGTATTTT. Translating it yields CASSLEGTDTQYF.

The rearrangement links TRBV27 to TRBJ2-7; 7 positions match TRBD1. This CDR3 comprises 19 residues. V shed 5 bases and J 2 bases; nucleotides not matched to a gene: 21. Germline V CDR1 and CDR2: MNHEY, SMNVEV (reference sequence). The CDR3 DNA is TGTGCCAGCAGTCCTCGACAGGGCCCCTATATTACAGATACCTACGAGCAGTACTTC. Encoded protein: CASSPRQGPYITDTYEQYF.

CDR3 DNA: TGTGCCAGTAGTTTTCCGGGAGCCCAAGGTGGCAATCAGCCCCAGCATTTT. As protein: CASSFPGAQGGNQPQHF. This chain connects TRBV19 to TRBJ1-5; no clear D gene. The CDR3 totals 17 residues. CDR1 and CDR2 (germline): LNHDA, SQIVND (reference sequence). Trimming removed 5 bases at V and 2 bases at J, with 19 bases between. Supplemented by reference TRBV19 and TRBJ1-5, the full variable domain reads DGGITQSPKYLFRKEGQNVTLSCEQNLNHDAMYWYRQDPGQGLRLIYYSQIVNDFQKGDIAEGYSVSREKKESFPLTVTSAQKNPTAFYLCASSFPGAQGGNQPQHFGDGTRLSIL.

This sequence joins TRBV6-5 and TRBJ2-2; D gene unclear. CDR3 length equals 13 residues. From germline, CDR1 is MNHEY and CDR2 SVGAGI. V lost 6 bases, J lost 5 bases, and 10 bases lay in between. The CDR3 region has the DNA TGTGCCAGCAGCGAGCCTTGGACCGGGGAGCTGTTTTTT. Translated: CASSEPWTGELFF.

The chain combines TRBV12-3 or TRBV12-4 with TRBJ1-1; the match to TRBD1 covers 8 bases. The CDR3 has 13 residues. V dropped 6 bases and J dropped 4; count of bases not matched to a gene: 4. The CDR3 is CASRGTGTTEAFF. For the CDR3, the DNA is TGTGCCAGCAGGGGGACAGGTACCACTGAAGCTTTCTTT.

This CDR3 reads CASSPPAGLNSYEQYF. The CDR3 region has the DNA TGTGCCAGCTCACCACCGGCAGGGCTGAATTCCTACGAGCAGTACTTC. This sequence joins TRBV18 and TRBJ2-7; a weak D match, TRBD1 (5 bases). Germline V CDR1 and CDR2: KGHSH, LQKENI. Trimming cost V 0 bases and J 1 base, with 13 bases left between them. The CDR3 has 16 amino acids.

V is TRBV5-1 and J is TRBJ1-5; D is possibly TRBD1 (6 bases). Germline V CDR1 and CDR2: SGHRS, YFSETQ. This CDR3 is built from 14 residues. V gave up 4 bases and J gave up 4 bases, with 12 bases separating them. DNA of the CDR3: TGCGCCAGCAGCCCCGGGACACAAAATCAGCCCCAGCATTTT. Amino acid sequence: CASSPGTQNQPQHF.

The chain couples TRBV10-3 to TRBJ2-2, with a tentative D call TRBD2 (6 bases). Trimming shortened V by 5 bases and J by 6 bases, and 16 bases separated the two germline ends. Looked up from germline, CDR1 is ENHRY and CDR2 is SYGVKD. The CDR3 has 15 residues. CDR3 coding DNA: TGTGCCATCAGTTCGGGATCGGGGGTCCCCGGGGAGCTGTTTTTT. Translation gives CAISSGSGVPGELFF.

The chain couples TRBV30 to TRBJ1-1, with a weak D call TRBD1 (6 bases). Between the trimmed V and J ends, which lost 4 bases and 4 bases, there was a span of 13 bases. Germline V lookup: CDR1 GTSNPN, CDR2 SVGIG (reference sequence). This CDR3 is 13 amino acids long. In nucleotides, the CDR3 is TGTGCCTGGAACCTTCTAGGGGGCACTGAAGCTTTCTTT. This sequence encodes CAWNLLGGTEAFF.

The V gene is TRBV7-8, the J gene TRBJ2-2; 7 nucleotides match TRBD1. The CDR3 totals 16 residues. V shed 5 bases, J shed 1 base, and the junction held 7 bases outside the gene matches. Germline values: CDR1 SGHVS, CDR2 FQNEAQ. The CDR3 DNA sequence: TGTGCCAGCAGCGCAAGACAGGGTTTGAACACCGGGGAGCTGTTTTTT. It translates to CASSARQGLNTGELFF.

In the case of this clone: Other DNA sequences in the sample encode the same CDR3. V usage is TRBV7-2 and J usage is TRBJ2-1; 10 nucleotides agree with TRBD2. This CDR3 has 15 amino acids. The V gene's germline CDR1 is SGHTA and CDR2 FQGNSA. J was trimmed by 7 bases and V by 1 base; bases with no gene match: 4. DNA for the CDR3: TGTGCCAGCAGCTTAGGCCTAGCGGGAGTAAATGAGCAGTTCTTC. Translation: CASSLGLAGVNEQFF.